The 4 T cell receptor beta chains below were found in one sample sequenced in a study of T cells in Graves' hyperthyroidism and ophthalmopathy. Researchers took RNA transcripts and amplified the TCR beta CDR3 regions from them. First-round RT-PCR targeting the TCR CDR3 was performed with the HTBI primer set. TCRdb re-called the multiplex PCR reads through MiXCR, storing one row per CDR3 protein. The data hold 300,000 to 450,000 distinct CDR3 sequences, with around 14% observed a single time. The specimen was blood. These receptors were taken from a woman younger than 30 with Graves' hyperthyroidism that later progressed to Graves' ophthalmopathy.

The rearrangement links TRBV4-2 to TRBJ1-5, with 7 positions matching TRBD1. The CDR3 is 15 amino acids. The germline CDR1 and CDR2 sequences are LGHNA and YNFKEQ. V was clipped by 4 bases and J by 3 bases; unmatched bases: 6. In DNA, the CDR3 is TGTGCCAGCAGCCTGGACAGGCTCAACAATCAGCCCCAGCATTTT. Amino acids: CASSLDRLNNQPQHF.

The chain is built from TRBV30 and TRBJ1-4; 8 positions match TRBD1. Trimming at V came to 4 bases and at J to 5 bases, leaving 6 bases not matched to a gene. Germline V CDR1 and CDR2: GTSNPN, SVGIG (reference sequence). This CDR3 is built from 14 residues. The CDR3 loop reads CAWNGQGRNEKLFF. In DNA, the CDR3 is TGTGCCTGGAACGGACAGGGTAGGAATGAAAAACTGTTTTTT.

This clonotype was found a few times. A junction end diverges from the germline sequence, so it may reflect a read error. The chain couples TRBV6-5 to TRBJ2-1, with TRBD2 matching over 9 bases. This CDR3 region has 20 residues. Germline V CDR1 and CDR2: MNHEY, SVGAGI. CDR3 nucleotides: TGTGCCAGCAGTGACTCGCCTTTGGCGGGAGGGCCTTTCCTTGGAAATGAGCAGTTCTTC. Amino acid sequence: CASSDSPLAGGPFLGNEQFF.

This clonotype was counted many times. The chain is built from TRBV19 and TRBJ1-1, with unresolved D. From germline, CDR1 is LNHDA and CDR2 SQIVND (reference sequence). Deletions cut 3 bases from V and 1 base from J, with 12 bases between. The CDR3 extends over 15 amino acids. CDR3 in DNA: TGTGCCAGTAGTATTTCCCACAGAAGGAACACTGAAGCTTTCTTT. Translated, it gives CASSISHRRNTEAFF. Using reference TRBV19 and TRBJ1-1 for the parts outside the CDR3, the full variable domain is DGGITQSPKYLFRKEGQNVTLSCEQNLNHDAMYWYRQDPGQGLRLIYYSQIVNDFQKGDIAEGYSVSREKKESFPLTVTSAQKNPTAFYLCASSISHRRNTEAFFGQGTRLTVV.